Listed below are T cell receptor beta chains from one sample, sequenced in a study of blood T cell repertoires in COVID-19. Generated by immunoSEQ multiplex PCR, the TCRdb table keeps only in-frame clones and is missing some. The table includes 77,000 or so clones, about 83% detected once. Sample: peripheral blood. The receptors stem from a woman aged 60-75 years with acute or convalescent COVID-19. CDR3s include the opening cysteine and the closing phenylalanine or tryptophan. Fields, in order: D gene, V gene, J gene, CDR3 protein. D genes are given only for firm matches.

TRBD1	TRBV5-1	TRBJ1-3	CASRPTGTGNTIYF
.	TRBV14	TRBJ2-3	CASSQDRGVADTQYF
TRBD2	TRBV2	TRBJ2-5	CASSESLAGGETQYF
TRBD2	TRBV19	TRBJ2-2	CATKETSGGDTGELFF
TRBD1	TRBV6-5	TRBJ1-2	CATRQGANYGYTF
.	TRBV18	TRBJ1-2	CASSPQGREGYTF
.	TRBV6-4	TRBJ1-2	CASSERKTYGYTF
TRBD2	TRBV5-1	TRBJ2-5	CASSLPSPGGPGETQYF
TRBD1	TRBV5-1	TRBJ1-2	CASSLEQGSGYTF
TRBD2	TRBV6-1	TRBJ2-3	CASSVHGTSGGPRDTQYF
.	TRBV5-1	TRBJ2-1	CASSLDRLDANEQFF
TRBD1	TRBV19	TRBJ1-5	CASSTGTVNQPQHF
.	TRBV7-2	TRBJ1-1	CASSFRDMNTEAFF
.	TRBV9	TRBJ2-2	CASSPRYGELFF
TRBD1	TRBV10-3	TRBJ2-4	CAISDPDRGYAKNIQYF
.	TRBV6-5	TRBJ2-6	CASSYSAGDGANVLTF
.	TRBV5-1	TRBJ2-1	CASSFGGAEVNEQFF
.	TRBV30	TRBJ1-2	CAWSGGEGSSGYTF
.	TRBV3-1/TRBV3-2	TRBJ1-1	CASSQDSSTEAFF
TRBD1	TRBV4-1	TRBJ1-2	CASSPLQTGDYGYTF
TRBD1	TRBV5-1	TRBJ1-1	CASSLRAVQGTEAFF
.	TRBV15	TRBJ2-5	CATSRAGDRRGETQYF
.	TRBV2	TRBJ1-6	CASRPGPLQSPLHF
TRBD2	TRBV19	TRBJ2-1	CASNSGGAHEQFF
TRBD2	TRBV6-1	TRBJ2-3	CASSVLSGGAPDTQYF
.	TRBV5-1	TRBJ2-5	CASSLAVQETQYF
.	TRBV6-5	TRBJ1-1	CASSPRGGNTEAFF
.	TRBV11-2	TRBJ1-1	CASSSIRRESRRVDTEAFF
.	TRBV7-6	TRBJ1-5	CASSLEPTVNQPQHF
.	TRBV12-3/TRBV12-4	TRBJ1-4	CASRAAGEKLFF
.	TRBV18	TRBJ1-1	CASSPNRGVNTEAFF
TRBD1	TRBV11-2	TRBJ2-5	CASSHQTGGEETQYF
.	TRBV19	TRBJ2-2	CASSSTATGELFF
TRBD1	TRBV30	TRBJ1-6	CAWSAPGTGRSPLHF
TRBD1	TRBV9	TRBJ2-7	CASSPIGQGYEQYF
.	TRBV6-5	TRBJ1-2	CASSSPSRNYGYTF
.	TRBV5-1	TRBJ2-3	CASSLRQATDTQYF
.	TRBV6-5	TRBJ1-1	CASRTTRGSHTEAFF
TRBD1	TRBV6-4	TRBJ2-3	CASSVTGGSTDTQYF
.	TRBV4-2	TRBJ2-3	CASSRETVKDTQYF
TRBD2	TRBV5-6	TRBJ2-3	CASSFPTSGGVSTDTQYF
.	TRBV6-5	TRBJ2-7	CASSLQAVNEQYF
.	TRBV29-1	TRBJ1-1	CSVEDGAAGAFF
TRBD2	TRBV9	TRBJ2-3	CASSLGSGGYTDTQYF
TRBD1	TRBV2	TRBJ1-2	CAAKTGGYGYTF
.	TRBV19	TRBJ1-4	CASSIDRGYTEKLFF
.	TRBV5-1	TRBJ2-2	CASSFGDTNTGELFF
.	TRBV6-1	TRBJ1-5	CASSERGQPQHF
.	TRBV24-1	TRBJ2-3	CATSDTGTDTQYF
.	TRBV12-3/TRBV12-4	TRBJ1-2	CASRLRGDGYTF
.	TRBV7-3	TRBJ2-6	CASSLVSTGANVLTF
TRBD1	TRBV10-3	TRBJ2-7	CAIGQGFHF